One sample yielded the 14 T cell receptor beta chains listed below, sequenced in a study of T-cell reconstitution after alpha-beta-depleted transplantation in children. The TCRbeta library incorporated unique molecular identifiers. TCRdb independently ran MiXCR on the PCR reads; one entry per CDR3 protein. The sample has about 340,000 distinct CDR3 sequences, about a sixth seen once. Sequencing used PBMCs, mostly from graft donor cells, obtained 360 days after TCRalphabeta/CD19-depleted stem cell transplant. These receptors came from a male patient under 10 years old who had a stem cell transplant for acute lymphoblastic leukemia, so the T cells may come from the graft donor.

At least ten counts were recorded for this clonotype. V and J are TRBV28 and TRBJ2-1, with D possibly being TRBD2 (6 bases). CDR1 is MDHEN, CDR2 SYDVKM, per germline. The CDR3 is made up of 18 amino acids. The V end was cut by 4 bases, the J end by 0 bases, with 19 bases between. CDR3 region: CASSSRLVALSSYNEQFF. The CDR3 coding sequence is TGTGCCAGCAGTTCACGACTAGTCGCCCTTAGCTCCTACAATGAGCAGTTCTTC.

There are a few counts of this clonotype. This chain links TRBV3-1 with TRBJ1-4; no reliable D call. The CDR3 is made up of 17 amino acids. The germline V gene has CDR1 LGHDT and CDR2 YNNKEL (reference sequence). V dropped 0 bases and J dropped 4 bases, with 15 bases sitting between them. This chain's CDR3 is CASSQDPFPVLNEKLFF. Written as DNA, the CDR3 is TGTGCCAGCAGCCAAGATCCCTTTCCAGTCCTTAATGAAAAACTGTTTTTT.

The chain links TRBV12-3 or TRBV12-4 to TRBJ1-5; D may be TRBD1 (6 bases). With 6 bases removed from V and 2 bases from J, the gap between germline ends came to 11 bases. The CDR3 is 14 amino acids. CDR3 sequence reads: CASRAGVGNQPQHF. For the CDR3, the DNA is TGTGCCAGCAGGGCAGGGGTGGGCAATCAGCCCCAGCATTTT.

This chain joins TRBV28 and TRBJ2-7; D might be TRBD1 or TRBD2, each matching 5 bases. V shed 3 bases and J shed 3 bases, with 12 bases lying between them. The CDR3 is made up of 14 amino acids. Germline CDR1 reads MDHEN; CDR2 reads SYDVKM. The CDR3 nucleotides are TGTGCCAGCAGTTTCCGGGACCGCTACTACGAGCAGTACTTC. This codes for CASSFRDRYYEQYF. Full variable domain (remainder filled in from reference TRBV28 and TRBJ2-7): DVKVTQSSRYLVKRTGEKVFLECVQDMDHENMFWYRQDPGLGLRLIYFSYDVKMKEKGDIPEGYSVSREKKERFSLILESASTNQTSMYLCASSFRDRYYEQYFGPGTRLTVT.

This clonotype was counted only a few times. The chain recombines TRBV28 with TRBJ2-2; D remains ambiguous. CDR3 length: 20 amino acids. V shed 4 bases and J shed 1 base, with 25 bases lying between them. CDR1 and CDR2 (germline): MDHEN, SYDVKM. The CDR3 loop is CASSSPWGMSGPENTGELFF. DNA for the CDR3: TGTGCCAGCAGTTCCCCCTGGGGTATGTCGGGCCCCGAGAACACCGGGGAGCTGTTTTTT. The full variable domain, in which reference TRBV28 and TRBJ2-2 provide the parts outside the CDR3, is DVKVTQSSRYLVKRTGEKVFLECVQDMDHENMFWYRQDPGLGLRLIYFSYDVKMKEKGDIPEGYSVSREKKERFSLILESASTNQTSMYLCASSSPWGMSGPENTGELFFGEGSRLTVL.

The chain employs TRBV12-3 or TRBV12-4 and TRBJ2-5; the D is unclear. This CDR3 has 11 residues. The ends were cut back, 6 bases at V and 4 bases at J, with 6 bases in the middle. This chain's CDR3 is CASRQVETQYF. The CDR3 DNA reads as TGTGCCAGCAGACAAGTAGAGACCCAGTACTTC.

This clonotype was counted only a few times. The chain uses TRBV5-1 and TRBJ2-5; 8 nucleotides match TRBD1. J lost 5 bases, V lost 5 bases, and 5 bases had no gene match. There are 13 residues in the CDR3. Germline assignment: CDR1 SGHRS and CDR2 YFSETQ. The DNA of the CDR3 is TGCGCCAGCAGGCAACACAGGGGGGAGACCCAGTACTTC. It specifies CASRQHRGETQYF. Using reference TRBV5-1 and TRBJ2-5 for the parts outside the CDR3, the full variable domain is KAGVTQTPRYLIKTRGQQVTLSCSPISGHRSVSWYQQTPGQGLQFLFEYFSETQRNKGNFPGRFSGRQFSNSRSEMNVSTLELGDSALYLCASRQHRGETQYFGPGTRLLVL.

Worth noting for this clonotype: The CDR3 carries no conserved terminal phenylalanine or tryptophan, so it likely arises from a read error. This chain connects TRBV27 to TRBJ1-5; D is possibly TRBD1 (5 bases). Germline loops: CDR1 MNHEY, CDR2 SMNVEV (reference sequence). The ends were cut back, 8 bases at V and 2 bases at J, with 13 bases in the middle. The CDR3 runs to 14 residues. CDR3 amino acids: CASQEGWGNQPQHY. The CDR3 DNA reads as TGTGCCAGCCAAGAGGGGTGGGGCAATCAGCCCCAGCATTAT.

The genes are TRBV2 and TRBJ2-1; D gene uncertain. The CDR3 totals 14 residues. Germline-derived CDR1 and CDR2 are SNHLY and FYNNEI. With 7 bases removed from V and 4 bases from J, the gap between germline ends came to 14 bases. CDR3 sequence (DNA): TGTGCCAGCAATGGGCTCGGCGTGTACAATGAGCAGTTCTTC. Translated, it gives CASNGLGVYNEQFF.

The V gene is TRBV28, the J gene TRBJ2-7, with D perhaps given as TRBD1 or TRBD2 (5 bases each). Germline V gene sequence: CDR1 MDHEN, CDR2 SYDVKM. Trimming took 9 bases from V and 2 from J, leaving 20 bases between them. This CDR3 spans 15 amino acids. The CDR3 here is CASIDPRGRPYEQYF. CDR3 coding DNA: TGTGCCAGTATCGACCCACGGGGACGGCCCTACGAGCAGTACTTC. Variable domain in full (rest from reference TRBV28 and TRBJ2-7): DVKVTQSSRYLVKRTGEKVFLECVQDMDHENMFWYRQDPGLGLRLIYFSYDVKMKEKGDIPEGYSVSREKKERFSLILESASTNQTSMYLCASIDPRGRPYEQYFGPGTRLTVT.

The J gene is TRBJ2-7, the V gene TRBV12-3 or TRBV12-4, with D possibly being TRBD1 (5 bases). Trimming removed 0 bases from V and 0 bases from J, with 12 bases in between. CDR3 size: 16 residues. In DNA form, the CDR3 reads TGTGCCAGCAGTTTAGCCGGGCGGACACGCTCCTACGAGCAGTACTTC. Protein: CASSLAGRTRSYEQYF.

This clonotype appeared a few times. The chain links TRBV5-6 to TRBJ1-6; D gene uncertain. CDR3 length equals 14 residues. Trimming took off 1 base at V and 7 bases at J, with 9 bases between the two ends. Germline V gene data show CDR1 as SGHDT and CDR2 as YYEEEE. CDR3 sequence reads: CASSLKQMNSPLHF. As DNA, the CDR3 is TGTGCCAGCAGCTTGAAGCAGATGAATTCACCCCTCCACTTT.

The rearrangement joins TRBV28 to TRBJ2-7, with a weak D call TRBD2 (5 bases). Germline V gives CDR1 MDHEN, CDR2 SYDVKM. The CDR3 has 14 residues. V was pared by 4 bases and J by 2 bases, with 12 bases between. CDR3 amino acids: CASSSGIVPYEQYF. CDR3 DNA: TGTGCCAGCAGTTCCGGGATCGTACCCTACGAGCAGTACTTC. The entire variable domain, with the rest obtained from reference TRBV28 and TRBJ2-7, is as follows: DVKVTQSSRYLVKRTGEKVFLECVQDMDHENMFWYRQDPGLGLRLIYFSYDVKMKEKGDIPEGYSVSREKKERFSLILESASTNQTSMYLCASSSGIVPYEQYFGPGTRLTVT.

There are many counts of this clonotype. The CDR3, as DNA: TGTGCCTGGATGCCCGGTCAGGGCCCCTACGAGCAGTACTTC. As protein: CAWMPGQGPYEQYF. J is TRBJ2-7 and V is TRBV30; perhaps TRBD1 as D (5 bases). CDR3 length: 14 amino acids. Germline assignment: CDR1 GTSNPN and CDR2 SVGIG (reference sequence). Trimming stripped 4 bases from V and 2 bases from J, with 15 bases between.